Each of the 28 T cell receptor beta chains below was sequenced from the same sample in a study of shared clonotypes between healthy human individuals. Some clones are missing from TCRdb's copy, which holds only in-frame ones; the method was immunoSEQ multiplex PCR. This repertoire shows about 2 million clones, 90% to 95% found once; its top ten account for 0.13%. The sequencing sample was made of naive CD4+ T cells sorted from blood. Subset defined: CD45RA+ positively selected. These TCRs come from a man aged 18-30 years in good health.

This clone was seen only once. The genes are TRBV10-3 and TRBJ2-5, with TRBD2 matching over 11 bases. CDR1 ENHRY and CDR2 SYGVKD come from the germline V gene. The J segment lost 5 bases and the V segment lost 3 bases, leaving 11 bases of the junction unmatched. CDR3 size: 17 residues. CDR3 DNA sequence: TGTGCCATCAGTGACCAAAATAGCGGGAGGGCCTCCGAGACCCAGTACTTC. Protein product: CAISDQNSGRASETQYF.

CDR3 protein: CASSLRRGLAISGANVLTF. The CDR3 bases are TGTGCCAGCAGCTTACGTAGAGGACTAGCTATCTCTGGGGCCAACGTCCTGACTTTC. The chain links TRBV7-2 to TRBJ2-6, with 8 bases fitting TRBD2. CDR3 length: 19 residues. Germline V gene data show CDR1 as SGHTA and CDR2 as FQGNSA. Trimming at V came to 2 bases and at J to 0 bases, leaving 9 bases not matched to a gene.

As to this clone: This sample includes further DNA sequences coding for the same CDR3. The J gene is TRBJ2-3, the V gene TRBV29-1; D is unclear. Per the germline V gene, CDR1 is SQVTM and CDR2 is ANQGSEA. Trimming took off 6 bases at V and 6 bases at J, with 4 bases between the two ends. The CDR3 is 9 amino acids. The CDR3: CSVGDTQYF. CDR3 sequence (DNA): TGCAGCGTGGGGGATACGCAGTATTTT.

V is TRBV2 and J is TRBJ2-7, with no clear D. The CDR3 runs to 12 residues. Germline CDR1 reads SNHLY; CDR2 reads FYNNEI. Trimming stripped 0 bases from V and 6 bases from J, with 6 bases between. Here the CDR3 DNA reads TGTGCCAGCAGTGAAGCCATGTCCGAGCAGTACTTC. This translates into CASSEAMSEQYF.

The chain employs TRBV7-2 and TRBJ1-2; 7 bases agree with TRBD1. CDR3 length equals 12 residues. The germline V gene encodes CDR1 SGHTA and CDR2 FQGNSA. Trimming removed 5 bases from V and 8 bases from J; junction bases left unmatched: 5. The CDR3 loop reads CASSEQGRGYTF. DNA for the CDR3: TGTGCCAGCAGCGAACAGGGGAGAGGCTACACCTTC.

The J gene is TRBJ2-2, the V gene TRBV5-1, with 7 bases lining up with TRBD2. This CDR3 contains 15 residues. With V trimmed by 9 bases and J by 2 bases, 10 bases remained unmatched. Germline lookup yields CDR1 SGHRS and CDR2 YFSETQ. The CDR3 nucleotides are TGCGCCACCTCCCGGGGACTACCAAACACCGGGGAGCTGTTTTTT. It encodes CATSRGLPNTGELFF.

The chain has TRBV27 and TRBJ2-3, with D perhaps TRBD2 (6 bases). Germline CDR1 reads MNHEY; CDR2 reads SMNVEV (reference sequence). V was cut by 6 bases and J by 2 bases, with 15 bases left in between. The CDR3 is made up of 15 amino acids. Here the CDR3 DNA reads TGTGCCAGCAGCCTTCGGGAGCGGCTCACAGATACGCAGTATTTT. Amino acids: CASSLRERLTDTQYF.

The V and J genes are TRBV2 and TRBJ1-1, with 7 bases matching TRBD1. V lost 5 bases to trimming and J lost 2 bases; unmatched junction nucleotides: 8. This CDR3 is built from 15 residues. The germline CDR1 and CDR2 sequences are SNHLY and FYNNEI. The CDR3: CASSPTGNLNTEAFF. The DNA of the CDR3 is TGTGCCAGCAGTCCGACAGGGAACCTAAACACTGAAGCTTTCTTT.

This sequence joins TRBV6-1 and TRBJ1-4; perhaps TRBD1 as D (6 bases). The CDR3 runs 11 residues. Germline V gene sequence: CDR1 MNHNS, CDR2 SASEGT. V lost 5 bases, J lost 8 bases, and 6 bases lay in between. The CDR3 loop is CASSQGEKLFF. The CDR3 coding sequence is TGTGCCAGCAGTCAGGGGGAAAAACTGTTTTTT.

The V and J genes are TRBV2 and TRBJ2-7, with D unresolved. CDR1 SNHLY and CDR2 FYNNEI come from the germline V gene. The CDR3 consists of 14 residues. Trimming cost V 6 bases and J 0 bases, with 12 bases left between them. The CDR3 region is CASRSDRYSYEQYF. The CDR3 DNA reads TGTGCCAGCAGGAGCGACCGGTACTCCTACGAGCAGTACTTC.

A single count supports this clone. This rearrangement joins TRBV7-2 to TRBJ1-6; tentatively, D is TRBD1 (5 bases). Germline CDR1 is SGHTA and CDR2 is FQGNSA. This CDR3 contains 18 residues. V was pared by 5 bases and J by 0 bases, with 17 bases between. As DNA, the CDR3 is TGTGCCAGCAGCGGGGGGGGGACCCAACGCTCCTATAATTCACCCCTCCACTTT. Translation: CASSGGGTQRSYNSPLHF.

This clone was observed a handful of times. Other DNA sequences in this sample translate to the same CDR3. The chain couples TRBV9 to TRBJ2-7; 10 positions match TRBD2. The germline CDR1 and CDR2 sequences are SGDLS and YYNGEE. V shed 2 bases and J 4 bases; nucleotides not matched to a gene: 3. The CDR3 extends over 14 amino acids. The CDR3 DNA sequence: TGTGCCAGCAGCGTTGAACTAGCGGGGTACGAGCAGTACTTC. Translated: CASSVELAGYEQYF. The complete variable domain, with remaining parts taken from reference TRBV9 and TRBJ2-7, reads DSGVTQTPKHLITATGQRVTLRCSPRSGDLSVYWYQQSLDQGLQFLIQYYNGEERAKGNILERFSAQQFPDLHSELNLSSLELGDSALYFCASSVELAGYEQYFGPGTRLTVT.

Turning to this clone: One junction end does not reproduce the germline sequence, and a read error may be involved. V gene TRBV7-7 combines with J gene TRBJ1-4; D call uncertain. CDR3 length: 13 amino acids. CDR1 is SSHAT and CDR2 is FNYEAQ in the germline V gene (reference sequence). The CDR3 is CASSSQLGEKLFF. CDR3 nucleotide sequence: TGCGCTAGCAGCTCGCAGTTAGGCGAAAAACTGTTTTTT. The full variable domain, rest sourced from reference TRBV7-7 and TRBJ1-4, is GAGVSQSPRYKVTKRGQDVTLRCDPISSHATLYWYQQALGQGPEFLTYFNYEAQPDKSGLPSDRFSAERPEGSISTLTIQRTEQRDSAMYRCASSSQLGEKLFFGSGTQLSVL.

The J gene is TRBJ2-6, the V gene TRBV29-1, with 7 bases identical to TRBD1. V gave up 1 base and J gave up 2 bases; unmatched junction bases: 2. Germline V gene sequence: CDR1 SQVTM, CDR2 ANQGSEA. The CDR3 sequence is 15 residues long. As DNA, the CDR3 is TGCAGCGTTGAAGTAACAGGGGCTGGGGCCAACGTCCTGACTTTC. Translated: CSVEVTGAGANVLTF. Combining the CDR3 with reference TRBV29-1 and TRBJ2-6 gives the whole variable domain SAVISQKPSRDICQRGTSLTIQCQVDSQVTMMFWYRQQPGQSLTLIATANQGSEATYESGFVIDKFPISRPNLTFSTLTVSNMSPEDSSIYLCSVEVTGAGANVLTFGAGSRLTVL.

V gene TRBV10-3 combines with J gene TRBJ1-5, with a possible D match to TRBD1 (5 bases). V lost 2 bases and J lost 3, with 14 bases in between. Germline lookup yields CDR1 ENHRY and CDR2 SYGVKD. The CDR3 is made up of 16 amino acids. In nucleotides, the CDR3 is TGTGCCATCAGTGAGGATGGAGTAGGGACCAATCAGCCCCAGCATTTT. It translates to CAISEDGVGTNQPQHF.

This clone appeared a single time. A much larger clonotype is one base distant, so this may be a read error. The CDR3 nucleotides read TGTGCCAGCAGCCAGGGACACGGGGACTATGGCTACACCTTC. It is translated as CASSQGHGDYGYTF. The chain is built from TRBV7-9 and TRBJ1-2; maybe TRBD1 (6 bases). The CDR3 runs to 14 residues. CDR1 and CDR2 (germline): SEHNR, FQNEAQ (reference sequence). With 5 bases removed from V and 3 bases from J, the gap between germline ends came to 13 bases. The whole variable domain, remainder taken from reference TRBV7-9 and TRBJ1-2, is DTGVSQNPRHKITKRGQNVTFRCDPISEHNRLYWYRQTLGQGPEFLTYFQNEAQLEKSRLLSDRFSAERPKGSFSTLEIQRTEQGDSAMYLCASSQGHGDYGYTFGSGTRLTVV.

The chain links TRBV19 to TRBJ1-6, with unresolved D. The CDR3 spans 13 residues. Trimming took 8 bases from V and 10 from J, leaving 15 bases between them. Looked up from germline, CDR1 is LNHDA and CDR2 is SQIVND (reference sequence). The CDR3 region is CASCLGLGSPLHF. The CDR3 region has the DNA TGTGCCAGTTGTTTAGGTCTTGGGTCACCCCTCCACTTT.

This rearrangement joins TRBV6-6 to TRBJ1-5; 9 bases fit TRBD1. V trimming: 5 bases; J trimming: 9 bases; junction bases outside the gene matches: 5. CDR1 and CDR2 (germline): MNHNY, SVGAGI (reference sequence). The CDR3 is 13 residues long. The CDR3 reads CASSPGTGLPQHF. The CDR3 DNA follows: TGTGCCAGCAGTCCAGGGACAGGGCTGCCCCAGCATTTT.

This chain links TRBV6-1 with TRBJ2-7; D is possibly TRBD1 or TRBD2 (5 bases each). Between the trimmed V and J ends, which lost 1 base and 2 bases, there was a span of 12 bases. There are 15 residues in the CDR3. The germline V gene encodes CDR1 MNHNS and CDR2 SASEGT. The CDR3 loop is CASSEGGIGTYEQYF. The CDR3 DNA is TGTGCCAGCAGTGAAGGGGGGATTGGGACCTACGAGCAGTACTTC.

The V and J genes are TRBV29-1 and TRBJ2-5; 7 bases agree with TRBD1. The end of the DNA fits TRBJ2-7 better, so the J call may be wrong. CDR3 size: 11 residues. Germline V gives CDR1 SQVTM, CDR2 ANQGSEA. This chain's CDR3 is CSVNRGYEQYF. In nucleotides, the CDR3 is TGCAGCGTTAACAGGGGCTACGAGCAGTACTTC.

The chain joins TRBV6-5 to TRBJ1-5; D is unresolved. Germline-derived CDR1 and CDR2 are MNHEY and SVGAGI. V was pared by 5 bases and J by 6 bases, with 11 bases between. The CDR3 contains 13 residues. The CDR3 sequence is CASSTGGSQPQHF. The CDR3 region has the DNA TGTGCCAGCAGTACTGGAGGTAGTCAGCCCCAGCATTTT.

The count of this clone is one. The CDR3 DNA is TGTGCCAGCAGGGACAGTATAATCAGGGAGCAGTACTTC. This translates into CASRDSIIREQYF. This chain links TRBV2 with TRBJ2-7; TRBD1 might be the D (6 bases). In germline, CDR1 is SNHLY, CDR2 FYNNEI. V lost 6 bases to trimming and J lost 7 bases, with 16 bases between them. The CDR3 extends over 13 amino acids.

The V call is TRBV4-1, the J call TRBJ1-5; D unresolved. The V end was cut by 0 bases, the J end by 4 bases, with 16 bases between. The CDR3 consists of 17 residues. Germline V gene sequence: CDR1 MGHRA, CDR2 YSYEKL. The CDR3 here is CASSQDSSTVSNQPQHF. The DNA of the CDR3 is TGCGCCAGCAGCCAAGATTCAAGCACAGTATCTAATCAGCCCCAGCATTTT.

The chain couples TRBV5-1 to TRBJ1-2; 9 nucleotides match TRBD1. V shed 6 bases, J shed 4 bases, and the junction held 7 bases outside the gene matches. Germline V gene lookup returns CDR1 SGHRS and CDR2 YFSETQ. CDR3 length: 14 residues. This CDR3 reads CASKDRGFGYGYTF. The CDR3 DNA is TGCGCCAGCAAGGACAGGGGCTTCGGCTATGGCTACACCTTC.

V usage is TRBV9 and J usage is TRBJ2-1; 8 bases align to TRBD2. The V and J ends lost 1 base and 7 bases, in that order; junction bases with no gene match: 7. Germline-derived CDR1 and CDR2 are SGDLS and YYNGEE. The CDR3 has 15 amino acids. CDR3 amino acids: CASSVNGGALNEQFF. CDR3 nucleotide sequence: TGTGCCAGCAGCGTAAACGGGGGGGCGTTAAATGAGCAGTTCTTC.

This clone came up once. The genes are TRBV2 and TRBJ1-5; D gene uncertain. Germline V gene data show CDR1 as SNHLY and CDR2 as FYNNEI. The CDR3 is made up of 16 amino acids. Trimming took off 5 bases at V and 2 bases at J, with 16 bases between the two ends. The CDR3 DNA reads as TGTGCCAGCAGTCTAGGGCGGAGCATGGGCAATCAGCCCCAGCATTTT. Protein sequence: CASSLGRSMGNQPQHF.

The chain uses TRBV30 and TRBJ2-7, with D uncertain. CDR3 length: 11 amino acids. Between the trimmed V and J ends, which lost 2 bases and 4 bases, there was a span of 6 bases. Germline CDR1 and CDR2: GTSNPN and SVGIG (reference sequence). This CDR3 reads CAWSFKYEQYF. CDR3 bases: TGTGCCTGGAGTTTCAAGTACGAGCAGTACTTC.

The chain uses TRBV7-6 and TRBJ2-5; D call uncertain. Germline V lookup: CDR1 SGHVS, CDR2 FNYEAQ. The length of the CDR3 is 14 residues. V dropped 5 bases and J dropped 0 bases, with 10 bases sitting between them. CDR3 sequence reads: CASSRLGYQETQYF. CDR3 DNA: TGTGCCAGCAGCCGGCTAGGGTACCAAGAGACCCAGTACTTC.